This TCR beta chain stems from a study of blood T cell repertoires in COVID-19. Study details: Nucleic acid was either cDNA or gDNA, and it came from T cells, B-cell-depleted T cells, or PBMCs.

TCRdb's copy holds only in-frame clones and misses some; the assay was immunoSEQ multiplex PCR. The sample shows over 300,000 clones, 86% of them seen only once. With 3 bases removed from V and 8 bases from J, the gap between germline ends came to 10 bases. The CDR3 contains 12 residues. CDR1 is LNHDA, CDR2 SQIVND, per germline (reference sequence). Participants came from 24 US areas, aged roughly 18 to 95 years. The rearrangement joins TRBV19 to TRBJ1-1; D is possibly TRBD1 (6 bases). Sequenced sample: PBMCs or T cells enriched from blood (not recorded which). This sequence originates from a woman younger than 30 who had recovered from COVID-19. The CDR3, as DNA: TGTGCCAGTAGTATTCAGGGGAAGGAAGCTTTCTTT. It translates to CASSIQGKEAFF.